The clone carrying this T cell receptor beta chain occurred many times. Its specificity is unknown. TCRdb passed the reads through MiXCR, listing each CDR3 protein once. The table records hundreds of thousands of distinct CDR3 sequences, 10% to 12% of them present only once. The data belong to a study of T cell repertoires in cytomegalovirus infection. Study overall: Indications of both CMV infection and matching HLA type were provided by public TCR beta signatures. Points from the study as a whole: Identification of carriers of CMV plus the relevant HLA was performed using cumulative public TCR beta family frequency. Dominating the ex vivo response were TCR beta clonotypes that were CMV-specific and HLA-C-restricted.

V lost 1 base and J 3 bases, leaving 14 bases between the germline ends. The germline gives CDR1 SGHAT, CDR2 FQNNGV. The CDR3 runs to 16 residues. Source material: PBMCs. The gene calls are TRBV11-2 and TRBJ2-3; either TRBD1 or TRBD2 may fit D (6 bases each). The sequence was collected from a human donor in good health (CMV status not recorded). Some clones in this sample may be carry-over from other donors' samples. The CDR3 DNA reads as TGTGCCAGCAGCTTAGTTCTTGGGGGGCAAACAGATACGCAGTATTTT. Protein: CASSLVLGGQTDTQYF. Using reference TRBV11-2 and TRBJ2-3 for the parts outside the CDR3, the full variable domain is EAGVAQSPRYKIIEKRQSVAFWCNPISGHATLYWYQQILGQGPKLLIQFQNNGVVDDSQLPKDRFSAERLKGVDSTLKIQPAKLEDSAVYLCASSLVLGGQTDTQYFGPGTRLTVL.